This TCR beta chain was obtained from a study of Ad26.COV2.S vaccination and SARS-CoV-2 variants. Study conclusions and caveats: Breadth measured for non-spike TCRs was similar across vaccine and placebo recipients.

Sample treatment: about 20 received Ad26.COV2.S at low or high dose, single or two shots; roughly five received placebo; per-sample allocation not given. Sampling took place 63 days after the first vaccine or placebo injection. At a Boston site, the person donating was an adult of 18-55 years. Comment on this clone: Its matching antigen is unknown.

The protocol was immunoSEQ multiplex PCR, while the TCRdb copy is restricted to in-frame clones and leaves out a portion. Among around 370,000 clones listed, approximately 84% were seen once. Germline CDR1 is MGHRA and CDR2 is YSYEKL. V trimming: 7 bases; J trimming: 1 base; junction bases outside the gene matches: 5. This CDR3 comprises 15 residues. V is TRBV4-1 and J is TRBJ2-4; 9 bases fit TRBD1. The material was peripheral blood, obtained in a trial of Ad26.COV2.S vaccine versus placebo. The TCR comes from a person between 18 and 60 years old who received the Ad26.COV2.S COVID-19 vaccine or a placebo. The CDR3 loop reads CASKEQGAAKNIQYF. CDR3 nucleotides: TGCGCCAGCAAGGAACAGGGGGCCGCCAAAAACATTCAGTACTTC.